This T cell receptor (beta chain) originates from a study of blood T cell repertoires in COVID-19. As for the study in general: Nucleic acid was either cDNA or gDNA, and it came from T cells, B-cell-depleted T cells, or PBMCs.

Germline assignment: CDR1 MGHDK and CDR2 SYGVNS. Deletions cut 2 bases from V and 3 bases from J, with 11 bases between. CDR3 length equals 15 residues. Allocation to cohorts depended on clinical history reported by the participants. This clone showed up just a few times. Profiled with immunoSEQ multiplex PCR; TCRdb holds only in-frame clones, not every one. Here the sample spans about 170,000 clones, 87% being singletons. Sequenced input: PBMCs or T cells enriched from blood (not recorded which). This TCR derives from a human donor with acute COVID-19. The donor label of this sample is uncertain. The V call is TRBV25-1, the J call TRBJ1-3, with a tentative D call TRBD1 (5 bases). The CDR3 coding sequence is TGTGCCAGCAGTGAACCAGGGTCGGGTGGAAACACCATATATTTT. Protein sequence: CASSEPGSGGNTIYF.